The rows below give T cell receptor beta chains drawn from one sample of a study of blood T cell repertoires in COVID-19. Only in-frame clones appear in the TCRdb table, and some are missing; sequencing was by immunoSEQ multiplex PCR. The sample lists some 150,000 clones, around four fifths seen once, with roughly 4.8% in the top ten. Source material: peripheral blood. The origin of the receptors is a human donor in a cohort sampled during active COVID-19. Both conserved end residues are part of each CDR3. The D gene is left open where the match is weak.

v_call: TRBV19
j_call: TRBJ2-5
cdr3_length: 14
d_call: .
cdr3_aa: CASSIRQGQETQYF

v_call: TRBV15
j_call: TRBJ1-2
cdr3_length: 19
d_call: .
cdr3_aa: CATSRVGGAPVLANYGYTF

v_call: TRBV5-4
j_call: TRBJ2-1
cdr3_length: 15
d_call: TRBD2
cdr3_aa: CASSSRTGGPNEQFF

v_call: TRBV5-1
j_call: TRBJ2-2
cdr3_length: 15
d_call: TRBD2
cdr3_aa: CASTLGTSGAGELFF

v_call: TRBV2
j_call: TRBJ2-1
cdr3_length: 19
d_call: TRBD2
cdr3_aa: CASSGRREASSSSYNEQFF

v_call: TRBV13
j_call: TRBJ1-3
cdr3_length: 15
d_call: .
cdr3_aa: CASSPRQVAGNTIYF

v_call: TRBV4-2
j_call: TRBJ2-7
cdr3_length: 14
d_call: .
cdr3_aa: CASSQTIGSYEQYF

v_call: TRBV3-1/TRBV3-2
j_call: TRBJ1-2
cdr3_length: 15
d_call: .
cdr3_aa: CASSQAGTPNYGYTF

v_call: TRBV19
j_call: TRBJ2-5
cdr3_length: 15
d_call: TRBD2
cdr3_aa: CASSMSRGGQETQYF

v_call: TRBV14
j_call: TRBJ2-5
cdr3_length: 14
d_call: TRBD2
cdr3_aa: CASSLAGTTRAQYF

v_call: TRBV9
j_call: TRBJ2-3
cdr3_length: 14
d_call: .
cdr3_aa: CASSPGQGTDTQYF

v_call: TRBV29-1
j_call: TRBJ2-1
cdr3_length: 17
d_call: .
cdr3_aa: CSVGTGSSGSSYNEQFF

v_call: TRBV24-1
j_call: TRBJ2-3
cdr3_length: 18
d_call: TRBD2
cdr3_aa: CATSDPTGLAGLTDTQYF

v_call: TRBV6-1
j_call: TRBJ1-3
cdr3_length: 14
d_call: .
cdr3_aa: CASSEGQTGNTIYF

v_call: TRBV19
j_call: TRBJ2-1
cdr3_length: 16
d_call: TRBD2
cdr3_aa: CASSIAGLARYNEQFF

v_call: TRBV2
j_call: TRBJ1-5
cdr3_length: 14
d_call: .
cdr3_aa: CASSDWTENQPQHF

v_call: TRBV18
j_call: TRBJ1-5
cdr3_length: 15
d_call: .
cdr3_aa: CASSPPYGGNQPQHF

v_call: TRBV7-2
j_call: TRBJ1-5
cdr3_length: 15
d_call: TRBD1
cdr3_aa: CASSPQGAMGQPQHF

v_call: TRBV6-1
j_call: TRBJ1-5
cdr3_length: 16
d_call: .
cdr3_aa: CASSAQPEQGGQPQHF

v_call: TRBV5-1
j_call: TRBJ2-2
cdr3_length: 15
d_call: TRBD1
cdr3_aa: CASSEQGARTGELFF

v_call: TRBV7-3
j_call: TRBJ2-3
cdr3_length: 15
d_call: TRBD2
cdr3_aa: CASSRTSGESDTQYF

v_call: TRBV30
j_call: TRBJ1-2
cdr3_length: 14
d_call: TRBD1
cdr3_aa: CAWSVDRGYYGYTF

v_call: TRBV7-2
j_call: TRBJ2-1
cdr3_length: 16
d_call: TRBD2
cdr3_aa: CASSLSSSSGRNEQFF

v_call: TRBV7-8
j_call: TRBJ2-2
cdr3_length: 15
d_call: TRBD2
cdr3_aa: CASSLVGLAAGELFF

v_call: TRBV2
j_call: TRBJ2-3
cdr3_length: 15
d_call: .
cdr3_aa: CASRGVQNRADTQYF

v_call: TRBV2
j_call: TRBJ2-3
cdr3_length: 12
d_call: .
cdr3_aa: CASSVQTDTQYF